A single sample gave rise to the 11 T cell receptor beta chains below, sequenced in a study of shared clonotypes between healthy human individuals. Generated by immunoSEQ multiplex PCR, the TCRdb table keeps only in-frame clones and is missing some. The table lists 2 million to 3 million clones, 93% of them singletons, with around 0.4% in the top ten. The sequenced sample was naive CD4+ T cells from PBMCs. As to subset: CD45RA+ positively selected. The receptor source for this set is a man between 18 and 29 years old in good health. Some clones in this sample may be carry-over from other donors' samples.

The genes are TRBV6-1 and TRBJ2-3, with a weak D call TRBD2 (6 bases). Germline values: CDR1 MNHNS, CDR2 SASEGT. The CDR3 is 15 amino acids. V was cut by 5 bases and J by 12 bases, with 24 bases left in between. The chain's CDR3 is CASSSGDSSPVPQYF. CDR3 coding DNA: TGTGCCAGCAGTTCCGGGGACTCCTCCCCGGTCCCACAGTATTTT.

V and J are TRBV29-1 and TRBJ1-2; 9 bases are shared with TRBD1. Germline CDR1 reads SQVTM; CDR2 reads ANQGSEA. The CDR3 is 14 amino acids. V gave up 8 bases and J gave up 7 bases; unmatched junction bases: 14. The CDR3 DNA is TGCAGCTCCCGACGTGGGACAGGGAATAGTGGCTACACCTTC. Translation: CSSRRGTGNSGYTF.

To note about this clone: Other DNA sequences in the same sample also yield this CDR3. J is TRBJ2-1 and V is TRBV18, with 9 bases that match TRBD2. Germline CDR1 is KGHSH and CDR2 is LQKENI. V lost 1 base to trimming and J lost 4 bases; unmatched junction nucleotides: 2. The CDR3 spans 15 residues. CDR3 coding DNA: TGTGCCAGCTCACCACTGACTAGCGGATACAATGAGCAGTTCTTC. It encodes CASSPLTSGYNEQFF.

In DNA, the CDR3 is TGTGCCAGCAGCGCTGGATCCAGAGGTTCACCCCTCCACTTT. Translated, it gives CASSAGSRGSPLHF. The gene calls are TRBV5-4 and TRBJ1-6; D ambiguous. This CDR3 contains 14 residues. Germline-derived CDR1 and CDR2 are SGHNT and YYREEE (reference sequence). The V and J ends lost 4 bases and 9 bases respectively, with 14 bases between them.

In regard to this clone: This sample includes further DNA sequences coding for the same CDR3. The J gene is TRBJ1-2, the V gene TRBV2; TRBD1 matches at 7 bases. Germline CDR1 is SNHLY and CDR2 is FYNNEI. This CDR3 comprises 11 residues. The V and J ends lost 8 bases and 8 bases, in that order; junction bases with no gene match: 5. CDR3 sequence: CASRQGYGYTF. The CDR3 nucleotides read TGTGCCAGCCGACAGGGCTACGGCTACACCTTC.

This clone was picked up a small number of times. The chain recombines TRBV10-1 with TRBJ2-1; tentative D call: TRBD1 (6 bases). V was shortened by 6 bases and J by 2 bases, with 11 bases between the two germline ends. CDR1 and CDR2 (germline): WNHNN, SYGVQD (reference sequence). The CDR3 totals 14 residues. The CDR3 protein is CASSRGSPYNEQFF. CDR3 DNA: TGCGCCAGCAGCAGGGGATCGCCCTACAATGAGCAGTTCTTC.

The chain uses TRBV6-5 and TRBJ2-3, with 11 positions matching TRBD2. Germline V gene sequence: CDR1 MNHEY, CDR2 SVGAGI. The CDR3 is 15 residues long. J gave up 2 bases and V 5 bases, and 3 bases lay outside the gene matches. The CDR3 region has the DNA TGTGCCAGCAGTCATAGCGGGAGGGCCACAGATACGCAGTATTTT. It codes for CASSHSGRATDTQYF.

The count of this clone is one. The sample holds other DNA sequences that translate to the same CDR3. The V gene is TRBV19, the J gene TRBJ2-2; D is ambiguous. Germline CDR1 is LNHDA and CDR2 is SQIVND (reference sequence). V was cut by 3 bases and J by 4 bases, with 3 bases left in between. The CDR3 is 12 residues long. The CDR3 is CASSIATGELFF. DNA for the CDR3: TGTGCCAGTAGTATTGCCACCGGGGAGCTGTTTTTT.

The gene calls are TRBV19 and TRBJ2-3, with D perhaps matching TRBD2 (5 bases). This CDR3 spans 14 amino acids. V was shortened by 8 bases and J by 0 bases, with 12 bases between the two germline ends. Germline V lookup: CDR1 LNHDA, CDR2 SQIVND (reference sequence). The CDR3 DNA reads TGTGCCAGTTCGTACCGGGATAGCACAGATACGCAGTATTTT. Its translation: CASSYRDSTDTQYF.

This clone was observed a handful of times. Distinct nucleotide sequences in the sample also encode this CDR3. The chain carries TRBV10-3 and TRBJ2-5; TRBD1 aligns across 10 bases. The CDR3 extends over 13 amino acids. Germline loops: CDR1 ENHRY, CDR2 SYGVKD. After removal of 6 bases from V and 3 bases from J, the junction contained 1 base not matched to a gene. CDR3 sequence: CAIRGTGEETQYF. Here the CDR3 DNA reads TGTGCCATCAGGGGGACAGGGGAAGAGACCCAGTACTTC.

The CDR3 sequence: CASSLVRRESEQFF. CDR3 bases: TGTGCCAGCAGCTTAGTAAGACGGGAGAGTGAGCAGTTCTTC. The rearrangement links TRBV7-2 to TRBJ2-1, with D perhaps TRBD2 (6 bases). CDR1 and CDR2 from the germline V gene are SGHTA and FQGNSA. The CDR3 loop spans 14 amino acids. Trimming took 1 base from V and 9 from J, leaving 13 bases between them.